This is a list of T cell receptor beta chains from one sample in a study of blood T cell repertoires in COVID-19. Libraries were prepared by immunoSEQ multiplex PCR; TCRdb keeps only in-frame clonotypes and omits some of them. The table lists roughly 150,000 clones, over 75% of them singletons, with around 7% in the top ten. Material: peripheral blood. These receptors were obtained from a man at least 80 years old with COVID-19, enrolled during active disease. The CDR3 runs from the conserved cysteine through the conserved F or W. A D gene is named only where the DNA matches it firmly. A clone size is listed for some rows: how often the clone was seen (once, few, many), or a class if it is expanded.

v_call: TRBV28; j_call: TRBJ2-1; d_call: TRBD2; clone_size: NA; cdr3_nt: TGTGCCAGTAGACTAGCGGGGGGCACCTACAATGAGCAGTTCTTC; cdr3_aa: CASRLAGGTYNEQFF
v_call: TRBV11-2; j_call: TRBJ2-2; d_call: TRBD1; clone_size: NA; cdr3_nt: TGTGCCAGCAGCTCACTCAGGGGGCCGAGCACCGGGGAGCTGTTTTTT; cdr3_aa: CASSSLRGPSTGELFF
v_call: TRBV15; j_call: TRBJ1-3; d_call: TRBD1; clone_size: NA; cdr3_nt: TGTGCCACCAGCAGAAAACAGGGGTCTGGAAACACCATATATTTT; cdr3_aa: CATSRKQGSGNTIYF
v_call: TRBV5-8; j_call: TRBJ2-1; d_call: NA; clone_size: once; cdr3_nt: TGTGCCAGCAGCTTCCTCCGGGGGTCCAATGAGCAGTTCTTC; cdr3_aa: CASSFLRGSNEQFF
v_call: TRBV19; j_call: TRBJ2-5; d_call: NA; clone_size: NA; cdr3_nt: TGTGCCAGTAGTATAGATTTATCGGTCCCAGAGACCCAGTACTTC; cdr3_aa: CASSIDLSVPETQYF
v_call: TRBV5-8; j_call: TRBJ1-4; d_call: NA; clone_size: NA; cdr3_nt: TGTGCCAGCAGCTTGGCTCAGGGGTTTGAAAAACTGTTTTTT; cdr3_aa: CASSLAQGFEKLFF
v_call: TRBV2; j_call: TRBJ1-2; d_call: TRBD1; clone_size: NA; cdr3_nt: TGTGCCAGCAGTCTTACCCCGGGACAGGGTAACGGTGGCTACACCTTC; cdr3_aa: CASSLTPGQGNGGYTF
v_call: TRBV7-2; j_call: TRBJ2-2; d_call: NA; clone_size: NA; cdr3_nt: TGTGCCAGCAGCTTGGGGGCGGGGGCCACCGGGGAGCTGTTTTTT; cdr3_aa: CASSLGAGATGELFF
v_call: TRBV6-5; j_call: TRBJ2-3; d_call: TRBD2; clone_size: NA; cdr3_nt: TGTGCCAGCAGTTACTCAAGAGCGGGGGGAACAGATACGCAGTATTTT; cdr3_aa: CASSYSRAGGTDTQYF
v_call: TRBV10-3; j_call: TRBJ2-7; d_call: NA; clone_size: NA; cdr3_nt: TGTGCCATCGGTCGACAGCCGAGCTCCTACGAGCAGTACTTC; cdr3_aa: CAIGRQPSSYEQYF
v_call: TRBV9; j_call: TRBJ2-2; d_call: TRBD1; clone_size: NA; cdr3_nt: TGTGCCAGCAGCGTGGAGGGGACAGGAGGGGAGGCCGGGGAGCTGTTTTTT; cdr3_aa: CASSVEGTGGEAGELFF
v_call: TRBV19; j_call: TRBJ1-1; d_call: NA; clone_size: NA; cdr3_nt: TGTGCCAGTGTGGCAGGGAACACTGAAGCTTTCTTT; cdr3_aa: CASVAGNTEAFF
v_call: TRBV11-3; j_call: TRBJ1-6; d_call: TRBD1; clone_size: NA; cdr3_nt: TGTGCCAGCAGCGGGGGACAGTCACGCAATTCACCCCTCCACTTT; cdr3_aa: CASSGGQSRNSPLHF
v_call: TRBV29-1; j_call: TRBJ1-1; d_call: NA; clone_size: once; cdr3_nt: TGCAGCGTTTCCTGGGGCAGGATGATGAACACTGAAGCTTTCTTT; cdr3_aa: CSVSWGRMMNTEAFF
v_call: TRBV10-3; j_call: TRBJ1-1; d_call: NA; clone_size: NA; cdr3_nt: TGTGCCATCTCAGGGGTTCGTAACACTGAAGCTTTCTTT; cdr3_aa: CAISGVRNTEAFF
v_call: TRBV20-1; j_call: TRBJ1-3; d_call: NA; clone_size: once; cdr3_nt: TGCAGTGCTAGTCACGGTTCCGACTCTGGAAACACCATATATTTT; cdr3_aa: CSASHGSDSGNTIYF
v_call: TRBV14; j_call: TRBJ2-5; d_call: TRBD1; clone_size: once; cdr3_nt: TGTGCCAGCAGCCAAGCGAACAGGGGGATTTGGCAAGAGACCCAGTACTTC; cdr3_aa: CASSQANRGIWQETQYF
v_call: TRBV12-3/TRBV12-4; j_call: TRBJ1-5; d_call: NA; clone_size: once; cdr3_nt: TGTGCCAGCAGTTTCACGGGGATTCAGCCCCAGCATTTT; cdr3_aa: CASSFTGIQPQHF
v_call: TRBV29-1; j_call: TRBJ1-6; d_call: NA; clone_size: NA; cdr3_nt: TGCAGCGTTGCGGAGGGACGAAATAATTCACCCCTCCACTTT; cdr3_aa: CSVAEGRNNSPLHF